The clone carrying this T cell receptor beta chain turned up a few times. The CDR3 extends 3 residues past the end of the read, so its final part is completed from the germline J gene. The protocol was immunoSEQ multiplex PCR, while the TCRdb copy is restricted to in-frame clones and leaves out a portion. The sample includes roughly 50,000 clones, none of them occurring once. This sample was included in a study of T cell clonality in common variable immunodeficiency. Germline CDR1 is SGHRS and CDR2 is YFSETQ. This CDR3 has 14 residues. The material sequenced was peripheral blood mononuclear cells. The J gene is TRBJ1-2, the V gene TRBV5-1, with 9 bases matching TRBD1. The receptor comes from a person between 18 and 75 years old in good health. The CDR3 is CASSAGQGLGGYTF. The sequenced part of the CDR3 DNA is TGCGCCAGCAGCGCGGGACAGGGTTTGGGAGGC. The whole variable domain, filled in from reference TRBV5-1 and TRBJ1-2, reads KAGVTQTPRYLIKTRGQQVTLSCSPISGHRSVSWYQQTPGQGLQFLFEYFSETQRNKGNFPGRFSGRQFSNSRSEMNVSTLELGDSALYLCASSAGQGLGGYTFGSGTRLTVV.